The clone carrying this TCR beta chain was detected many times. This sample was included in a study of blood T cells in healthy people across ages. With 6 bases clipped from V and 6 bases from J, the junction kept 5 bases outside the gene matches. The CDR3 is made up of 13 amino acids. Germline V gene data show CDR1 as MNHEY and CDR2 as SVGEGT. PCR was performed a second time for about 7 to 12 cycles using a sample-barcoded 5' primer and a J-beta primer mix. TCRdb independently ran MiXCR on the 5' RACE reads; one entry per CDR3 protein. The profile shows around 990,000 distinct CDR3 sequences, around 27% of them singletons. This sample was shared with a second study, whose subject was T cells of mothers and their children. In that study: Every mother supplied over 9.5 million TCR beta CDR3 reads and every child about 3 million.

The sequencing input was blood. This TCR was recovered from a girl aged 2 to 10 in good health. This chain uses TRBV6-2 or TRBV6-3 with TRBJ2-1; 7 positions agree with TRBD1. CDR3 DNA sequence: TGTGCCAGCAGCCAGGGGACAGCCAATGAGCAGTTCTTC. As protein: CASSQGTANEQFF.